A single sample is the source of the 10 T cell receptor beta chains below, sequenced in a study of CD8+ T cells in alopecia areata. Treatment noted: oral pan-JAK inhibitor, 5-10 mg twice daily. The sequencing template was cDNA reverse transcribed from extracted RNA. The assay was immunoSEQ multiplex PCR, and TCRdb's table has in-frame clones only and misses some. This table holds some 110,000 clones, around 58% found once. The sequencing used CD8+ T cells sorted from blood, collected at week 4, from a patient treated with tofacitinib. The receptors stem from a human donor with alopecia areata.

V gene TRBV9 combines with J gene TRBJ2-1; D is unresolved. Trimming stripped 0 bases from V and 8 bases from J, with 9 bases between. Germline V gene data show CDR1 as SGDLS and CDR2 as YYNGEE. The CDR3 is 13 amino acids. CDR3 sequence reads: CASSVVDRDEQFF. In DNA form, the CDR3 reads TGTGCCAGCAGCGTAGTGGACCGCGATGAGCAGTTCTTC.

This clone appeared a few times. The chain carries TRBV19 and TRBJ1-3; D call uncertain. The germline V and J ends were trimmed by 5 bases and 2 bases, with 13 bases remaining between them. Germline-derived CDR1 and CDR2 are LNHDA and SQIVND (reference sequence). This CDR3 is built from 15 residues. The CDR3 DNA reads as TGTGCCAGTAGTCTCGGGATTGGAACTGGAAACACCATATATTTT. Residues: CASSLGIGTGNTIYF.

This chain connects TRBV5-6 to TRBJ1-6, with 9 bases identical to TRBD1. Germline CDR1 reads SGHDT; CDR2 reads YYEEEE. The CDR3 extends over 13 amino acids. Trimming took 7 bases from V and 9 from J; bases not matched to a gene: 5. CDR3 residues: CASAVQGASPLHF. CDR3 coding DNA: TGTGCCAGCGCTGTACAGGGGGCTTCACCCCTCCACTTT.

The chain is built from TRBV9 and TRBJ2-6; D unresolved. The V gene lost 2 bases and the J gene lost 5 bases, with 2 bases spanning the gap. The CDR3 loop spans 12 amino acids. From germline, CDR1 is SGDLS and CDR2 YYNGEE. The CDR3 reads CASSVRANVLTF. The CDR3 DNA reads TGTGCCAGCAGCGTTAGGGCCAACGTCCTGACTTTC. Full variable domain (outside the CDR3, taken from reference TRBV9 and TRBJ2-6): DSGVTQTPKHLITATGQRVTLRCSPRSGDLSVYWYQQSLDQGLQFLIQYYNGEERAKGNILERFSAQQFPDLHSELNLSSLELGDSALYFCASSVRANVLTFGAGSRLTVL.

The chain recombines TRBV7-9 with TRBJ1-2, with TRBD1 as a possible D gene (5 bases). The V and J ends lost 6 bases and 6 bases respectively, with 17 bases between them. CDR1 is SEHNR and CDR2 is FQNEAQ in the germline V gene (reference sequence). The length of the CDR3 is 14 residues. The CDR3 sequence: CASSFSEGLDGYTF. CDR3 sequence (DNA): TGTGCCAGCAGTTTCTCTGAGGGGCTGGATGGCTACACCTTC.

This chain uses TRBV10-3 with TRBJ1-2; the D is unclear. V was trimmed by 3 bases and J by 0 bases, leaving 2 bases between them. Germline assignment: CDR1 ENHRY and CDR2 SYGVKD. The CDR3 consists of 12 residues. The CDR3 nucleotides read TGTGCCATCAGTGAAGCTAACTATGGCTACACCTTC. Residues: CAISEANYGYTF.

This sequence joins TRBV5-6 and TRBJ2-2; TRBD2 matches at 7 bases. The V segment lost 0 bases and the J segment 7 bases; nucleotides outside the gene matches: 3. CDR3 size: 14 residues. In germline, CDR1 is SGHDT, CDR2 YYEEEE. The CDR3 bases are TGTGCCAGCAGCTTGGGACTAGCAGACGGGGAGCTGTTTTTT. The encoded protein is CASSLGLADGELFF.

This sequence joins TRBV7-9 and TRBJ2-3; TRBD1 agrees at 7 bases. The junction had 9 bases not matched to a gene; V was cut back by 5 bases and J by 1 base. The CDR3 covers 16 residues. In germline, CDR1 is SEHNR, CDR2 FQNEAQ (reference sequence). This chain's CDR3 is CASSASPGTGTDTQYF. CDR3 nucleotides: TGTGCCAGCAGCGCCTCCCCCGGGACAGGCACAGATACGCAGTATTTT.

This clone was seen a handful of times. The chain uses TRBV29-1 and TRBJ2-6; D perhaps matches TRBD2 (5 bases). The V end was cut by 2 bases, the J end by 4 bases, with 12 bases between. Germline CDR1 and CDR2: SQVTM and ANQGSEA. CDR3 size: 15 residues. This CDR3 is CSVEMRETGANVLTF. The CDR3, as DNA: TGCAGCGTTGAAATGAGGGAAACCGGGGCCAACGTCCTGACTTTC.

The CDR3 loop is CASSSTGTYEQYF. In nucleotides, the CDR3 is TGTGCCAGCAGCTCGACGGGTACCTACGAGCAGTACTTC. V usage is TRBV5-4 and J usage is TRBJ2-7, with D unresolved. The germline CDR1 and CDR2 sequences are SGHNT and YYREEE (reference sequence). CDR3 length equals 13 residues. V was shortened by 3 bases and J by 2 bases, with 9 bases between the two germline ends.